This TCR beta chain was recovered during a study of control samples from healthy donors and cancer patients. Sequenced by immunoSEQ multiplex PCR; TCRdb stores in-frame clones only, minus some. The sample holds approximately 190,000 clones, 90% to 95% seen once. Germline-derived CDR1 and CDR2 are MGHDK and SYGVNS. The CDR3 covers 13 residues. V shed 6 bases and J 2 bases; nucleotides not matched to a gene: 2. The receptor comes from a man between 25 and 39 years old in good health. The sample comprised blood. The V and J genes are TRBV25-1 and TRBJ2-5; 8 bases map to TRBD1. The CDR3 protein is CASRDRVQETQYF. The CDR3, as DNA: TGTGCCAGCAGGGACAGGGTTCAAGAGACCCAGTACTTC.